This TCR beta chain originates from a study of identifying expanded T cells in peripheral blood. Sequencing used immunoSEQ multiplex PCR; TCRdb keeps in-frame clones, though not all of them. This table has 70,000 or so clones, 85% to 90% appearing once. Healthy donors had no documented immune events, such as infections, while sampled. Sequencing was done on a sample of blood. The sequence was collected from a person between 18 and 75 years old in good health.

The CDR3 protein is CASSLLTGLPTYGYTF. The DNA of the CDR3 is TGTGCCAGCAGCTTACTAACGGGACTGCCAACCTATGGCTACACCTTC. The rearrangement links TRBV11-2 to TRBJ1-2, with a possible D match to TRBD1 (5 bases). Germline-derived CDR1 and CDR2 are SGHAT and FQNNGV. The CDR3 loop spans 16 amino acids. V lost 2 bases and J 4 bases, leaving 17 bases between the germline ends. Variable domain in full (rest from reference TRBV11-2 and TRBJ1-2): EAGVAQSPRYKIIEKRQSVAFWCNPISGHATLYWYQQILGQGPKLLIQFQNNGVVDDSQLPKDRFSAERLKGVDSTLKIQPAKLEDSAVYLCASSLLTGLPTYGYTFGSGTRLTVV.